The rows below give T cell receptor beta chains drawn from one sample of a study of T-cell memory formation after mild COVID-19. One entry per CDR3 protein results from TCRdb running MiXCR on the 5' RACE reads. The sample consists of 65,000 to 100,000 distinct CDR3 sequences, roughly 13% of them appearing once. Sequencing input: PBMCs or a T cell subset sorted from them (not recorded which). These receptors were obtained from a young man who had mild COVID-19 (a few samples of this study predate the infection). Cell type and time point are not known. Each CDR3 is given with its conserved first and last residue. The order of the fields is CDR3 DNA, CDR3 protein, J gene, clone size, V gene, D gene. The D gene is left open where the match is weak. Size is stated for part of the rows, as once, few or many counts, or as a class when the clone is expanded.

TGTGCCAGCAGCTTACTTGAGGGTAGACATGAGCAGTTCTTC	CASSLLEGRHEQFF	TRBJ2-1	many	TRBV7-6	-
TGTGCCAGCCAGAGCTGGGACATTAGAGGGCCTGAAGCTTTCTTT	CASQSWDIRGPEAFF	TRBJ1-1	few	TRBV25-1	-
TGCGCCAGCAGCCAAGATAACAGGGCGTGGGGGAACACTGAAGCTTTCTTT	CASSQDNRAWGNTEAFF	TRBJ1-1	-	TRBV4-3	-
TGTGCCAGCGAGGATCTAGCGGGGAGCACAGATACGCAGTATTTT	CASEDLAGSTDTQYF	TRBJ2-3	few	TRBV7-9	TRBD2
TGTGCCAGCAGGCGGGAAACCTACGAGCAGTACTTC	CASRRETYEQYF	TRBJ2-7	few	TRBV6-2/TRBV6-3	-
TGTGCCAGCAGCTTAGACTGGAAGCAAGAGACCCAGTACTTC	CASSLDWKQETQYF	TRBJ2-5	many	TRBV7-6	-
TGTGCCAGCAGCCGCGGCGCAGGGACCCCTATGAACACTGAAGCTTTCTTT	CASSRGAGTPMNTEAFF	TRBJ1-1	few	TRBV3-1	-
TGTGCCAGCAAGGCAGGGGTCGGCTCTGGGGCCAACGTCCTGACTTTC	CASKAGVGSGANVLTF	TRBJ2-6	-	TRBV6-1	-
TGTGCCAGCACCCTGGGGACTAGCGGGGCAGATACGCAGTATTTT	CASTLGTSGADTQYF	TRBJ2-3	-	TRBV12-3/TRBV12-4	TRBD2
TGCGCCAGCAGCTTGGACGCCCTGAACACTGAAGCTTTCTTT	CASSLDALNTEAFF	TRBJ1-1	few	TRBV5-1	-
TGCGCCAGCAGGGGTCGGAGCACAGATACGCAGTATTTT	CASRGRSTDTQYF	TRBJ2-3	many	TRBV5-1	-
TGTGCCAGCAGCCAAGCTGGCGGCGATGGCTACACCTTC	CASSQAGGDGYTF	TRBJ1-2	-	TRBV14	-
TGTGCCAGCAGCCTCGACAGGGCTGAGCAGTTCTTC	CASSLDRAEQFF	TRBJ2-1	-	TRBV7-6	TRBD1
TGCAGTGCTGTCGGGGGCGCGGGCGGCTACACCTTC	CSAVGGAGGYTF	TRBJ1-2	few	TRBV20-1	-
TGTGCCAGCAGCTTAGCGACGGCGGGAGGGTACACAGATACGCAGTATTTT	CASSLATAGGYTDTQYF	TRBJ2-3	few	TRBV7-6	TRBD2
TGTGCCAGCGGGGACAGGGTGTACAATGAGCAGTTCTTC	CASGDRVYNEQFF	TRBJ2-1	-	TRBV5-4	TRBD1
TGTGCCAGCAGCTTAGGAACTGGGTTCGGGCAGTTCTTC	CASSLGTGFGQFF	TRBJ2-1	many	TRBV7-6	-
TGTGCCAGCAGTGATAGACAGAGCTCCTACAATGAGCAGTTCTTC	CASSDRQSSYNEQFF	TRBJ2-1	few	TRBV2	-
TGCAGCGTTGTGCAGGGAGACGGCTACACCTTC	CSVVQGDGYTF	TRBJ1-2	-	TRBV29-1	-
TGTGCCAGCAGCTCAGAACCGGGACCGTACAATGAGCAGTTCTTC	CASSSEPGPYNEQFF	TRBJ2-1	few	TRBV7-2	-
TGTGCCAGCAGTTACTCGAGCGGAGGGGACATCGGGCCCCAGCATTTT	CASSYSSGGDIGPQHF	TRBJ1-5	-	TRBV6-6	-
TGTGCCAGCAGCTTAACGGGCGGGGCGGATACGCAGTATTTT	CASSLTGGADTQYF	TRBJ2-3	-	TRBV7-3	-
TGTGCCAGCAGTTTGGGCGGGGTAGGGGATACGCAGTATTTT	CASSLGGVGDTQYF	TRBJ2-3	many	TRBV12-3/TRBV12-4	-
TGCGCCAGCAGATCGCCAGGGGAGGAGACCCAGTACTTC	CASRSPGEETQYF	TRBJ2-5	-	TRBV5-1	-
TGTGCATCGCAGGGGGCTTTCTCTGGAAACACCATATATTTT	CASQGAFSGNTIYF	TRBJ1-3	-	TRBV12-3/TRBV12-4	TRBD1
TGTGCCAGCAGCGCCGAGACAGGGACAGATACGCAGTATTTT	CASSAETGTDTQYF	TRBJ2-3	-	TRBV9	TRBD1
TGTGCCAGCAGCTCCCCCACAGGCGCCTTTAATGAAAAACTGTTTTTT	CASSSPTGAFNEKLFF	TRBJ1-4	-	TRBV7-9	-
TGTGCCATCGAAGGCCCGAACACCGGGGAGCTGTTTTTT	CAIEGPNTGELFF	TRBJ2-2	few	TRBV7-8	-
TGTGCCAGCAGCCCCGAACAGGGGGCGAGGTACAATGAGCAGTTCTTC	CASSPEQGARYNEQFF	TRBJ2-1	-	TRBV7-9	TRBD1
TGCAGTGCTCTACCCGGGGACACGTGGGGGACGCAGTATTTT	CSALPGDTWGTQYF	TRBJ2-3	-	TRBV20-1	-
TGCGCCAGCAGCTTGCGGGGTGCTTGGTCTAGTTCCACAGATACGCAGTATTTT	CASSLRGAWSSSTDTQYF	TRBJ2-3	-	TRBV5-1	-